The rows below give T cell receptor beta chains drawn from one sample of a study of T cells in Graves' hyperthyroidism and ophthalmopathy. TCRdb reprocessed the multiplex PCR reads with MiXCR, giving one entry per CDR3 protein. The sample lists 340,000 or so distinct CDR3 sequences; 18% were seen once. Sequences were obtained from blood. The source of these receptors is a woman in her 50s with Graves' hyperthyroidism. The CDR3 runs from the conserved cysteine through the conserved F or W. D genes are given only for firm matches. Part of the rows lack a size; the others show once, few, many or a class for expanded clones.

v_gene	abundance	d_gene	j_gene	CDR3aa	CDR3nt
TRBV28	many	NA	TRBJ2-1	CASRDHSSGNEQFF	TGTGCCAGCAGGGACCACTCATCGGGCAATGAGCAGTTCTTC
TRBV7-2	many	NA	TRBJ2-1	CASSHGPGPEQFF	TGTGCCAGCAGTCACGGCCCGGGCCCTGAGCAGTTCTTC
TRBV11-2	many	NA	TRBJ2-4	CASSLGATLAKNIQYF	TGTGCCAGCAGCTTAGGTGCCACTCTAGCCAAAAACATTCAGTACTTC
TRBV19	once	NA	TRBJ1-3	CASSIDRFSGNTIYF	TGTGCCAGTAGTATAGACAGGTTCTCTGGAAACACCATATATTTT
TRBV7-2	few	NA	TRBJ2-2	CASSLRPFPGGGELFF	TGTGCCAGCAGCTTAAGACCTTTCCCTGGTGGCGGGGAGCTGTTTTTT
TRBV28	NA	NA	TRBJ1-4	CASSLNGPNEKLFF	TGTGCCAGCAGTTTAAACGGCCCTAATGAAAAACTGTTTTTT
TRBV27	NA	NA	TRBJ2-2	CASRGPYTGELFF	TGTGCCAGCAGAGGTCCGTACACCGGGGAGCTGTTTTTT
TRBV30	many	TRBD1	TRBJ1-5	CAWQGQSNQPQHF	TGTGCCTGGCAGGGACAGAGCAATCAGCCCCAGCATTTT
TRBV12-3/TRBV12-4	NA	NA	TRBJ2-7	CASSPLNSYEQYF	TGTGCCAGCAGCCCCCTTAACTCCTACGAGCAGTACTTC
TRBV28	few	NA	TRBJ1-4	CASSFVARTLNEKLFF	TGTGCCAGCAGTTTTGTCGCCAGAACACTTAATGAAAAACTGTTTTTT
TRBV20-1	NA	NA	TRBJ2-7	CSASLRIAYEQYF	TGCAGTGCTAGCTTGCGGATCGCCTACGAGCAGTACTTC
TRBV6-1	NA	TRBD2	TRBJ2-7	CANHTPLAGIHEQYF	TGTGCCAACCACACCCCGCTAGCGGGTATCCACGAGCAGTACTTC
TRBV12-3/TRBV12-4	many	NA	TRBJ2-3	CARPRGARDTQYF	TGTGCCAGGCCACGGGGGGCCCGAGATACGCAGTATTTT
TRBV12-3/TRBV12-4	many	TRBD1	TRBJ2-5	CASSAGGQGSQYF	TGTGCCAGCAGTGCAGGGGGCCAGGGGTCCCAGTACTTC
TRBV9	few	NA	TRBJ2-5	CASSPPVGEEGGETQYF	TGTGCCAGCAGCCCTCCTGTAGGGGAGGAAGGTGGAGAGACCCAGTACTTC
TRBV2	many	NA	TRBJ1-2	CASMGWGGNYGYTF	TGTGCCAGCATGGGGTGGGGAGGCAATTATGGCTACACCTTC
TRBV24-1	few	TRBD1	TRBJ2-1	CATSDRTGSLNEQFF	TGTGCCACCAGTGACAGGACAGGGAGTTTGAATGAGCAGTTCTTC
TRBV20-1	NA	NA	TRBJ1-2	CSAGAGVGVNYGYTF	TGCAGTGCTGGAGCGGGGGTTGGGGTTAACTATGGCTACACCTTC
TRBV7-8	many	TRBD2	TRBJ2-7	CASSLAPLAGREQYF	TGTGCCAGCAGCTTAGCGCCACTAGCGGGAAGGGAGCAGTACTTC
TRBV2	NA	NA	TRBJ1-1	CASSPKRTVNTEAFF	TGTGCCAGCAGTCCTAAGAGGACGGTGAACACTGAAGCTTTCTTT
TRBV20-1	NA	NA	TRBJ1-2	CSATRTEDGYTF	TGCAGTGCTACTAGGACCGAGGATGGCTACACCTTC
TRBV4-2	NA	TRBD1	TRBJ2-7	CASSQGGQGGDEQYF	TGTGCCAGCAGCCAAGGGGGACAGGGTGGGGACGAGCAGTACTTC
TRBV6-2/TRBV6-3	few	TRBD2	TRBJ2-7	CASSLGLLRDYFYYEQYF	TGTGCCAGCAGTTTGGGATTGCTCCGGGACTACTTTTACTACGAGCAGTACTTC
TRBV4-2	NA	TRBD2	TRBJ2-1	CASSQETSGHNEQFF	TGTGCCAGCAGCCAAGAAACTAGCGGGCACAATGAGCAGTTCTTC
TRBV19	NA	NA	TRBJ2-2	CASSISRGWTGELFF	TGTGCCAGTAGTATTAGCAGGGGTTGGACCGGGGAGCTGTTTTTT
TRBV12-3/TRBV12-4	NA	NA	TRBJ2-7	CASSSREEVHEQYF	TGTGCCAGCAGTTCGAGGGAGGAGGTTCACGAGCAGTACTTC
TRBV15	NA	NA	TRBJ2-7	CATSIKRAAYEQYF	TGTGCCACCAGCATAAAGCGGGCCGCCTACGAGCAGTACTTC
TRBV5-1	many	NA	TRBJ1-5	CASSPKEGNQPQHF	TGCGCCAGCAGTCCTAAGGAGGGGAATCAGCCCCAGCATTTT
TRBV19	many	TRBD2	TRBJ2-7	CASRPALAGEGYEQYF	TGTGCCAGTAGGCCGGCACTAGCGGGAGAGGGGTACGAGCAGTACTTC
TRBV12-5	many	TRBD1	TRBJ1-1	CASGLVLGTGGPEAFF	TGTGCTAGTGGTTTGGTACTTGGGACAGGGGGCCCTGAAGCTTTCTTT
TRBV10-3	few	NA	TRBJ2-3	CAISDGRGGTDTQYF	TGTGCCATCAGTGATGGGCGGGGTGGCACAGATACGCAGTATTTT
TRBV19	NA	NA	TRBJ1-1	CASSSYTEEAFF	TGTGCCAGTAGTTCTTACACGGAAGAAGCTTTCTTT